Detailed here is one TCR beta chain. Its antigen is unknown. The CDR3 consists of 16 residues. The germline V gene encodes CDR1 MRHNA and CDR2 SNTAGT. The V and J ends lost 0 bases and 2 bases, in that order; junction bases with no gene match: 5. Profiled with immunoSEQ multiplex PCR; TCRdb holds only in-frame clones, not every one. The sample has 300,000 to 350,000 clones, roughly 90% seen once. This record comes from a study of Ad26.COV2.S vaccination and SARS-CoV-2 variants. Study information: By the intramuscular route, Ad26.COV2.S was given once, or twice 56 days apart. General study results and limits: People who got the vaccine had more spike-specific TCR breadth than people who got placebo. Analytic work on TCR breadth and depth might have understated the full extent of total T cell responses.

Noted treatment: over 15 received Ad26.COV2.S at low or high dose, single or two shots; about 5 received placebo; per-sample allocation not given. Each sample was drawn 63 days after the first injection (of vaccine or placebo). An Ad26 vector expressing Wuhan-strain SARS-CoV-2 spike constituted the vaccine. The chain employs TRBV6-4 and TRBJ2-3; 7 bases fit TRBD2. The sequence was collected from a person aged 18-60 years who received the Ad26.COV2.S COVID-19 vaccine or a placebo. The material sequenced was peripheral blood, taken in a trial of Ad26.COV2.S vaccine versus placebo. Here the CDR3 DNA reads TGTGCCAGCAGTGACTCTCAAGCGGGGCACACAGATACGCAGTATTTT. This gives the protein CASSDSQAGHTDTQYF.